The clone carrying this TCR beta chain has just a few counts. No antigen is known for it. Germline is not matched at one junction end, which may reflect a read error. It was uncontrolled infection, other autoimmune disease, pregnancy or lactation that excluded patients. Amplification of TCR beta CDR3 regions used RNA as the template. Primed by the HTBI set, a first-round RT-PCR was run on the TCR CDR3. TCRdb called the multiplex PCR reads again in MiXCR, with one record for every CDR3 protein. The data show about 720,000 distinct CDR3 sequences, about a sixth seen once. The sample comes from a study of T cells in Graves' hyperthyroidism and ophthalmopathy. Germline CDR1 reads MNHEY; CDR2 reads SMNVEV (reference sequence). The CDR3 is made up of 14 amino acids. Overall study findings and caveats: Blood held most thyroid clonotypes expanded above 0.001 frequency.

The sequencing sample was made of blood. The TCR originated in a man aged 18 to 29 with Graves' hyperthyroidism. The chain joins TRBV27 to TRBJ2-7; D not certain. This chain's CDR3 is CASSLTGVSYEQHF. The CDR3 bases are TGTGCCAGCAGTTTGACCGGTGTGTCCTACGAGCAGCACTTC.